This TCR beta chain was observed in a study of blood T cell repertoires in COVID-19. At the level of the study: COVID-19 samples, acute and convalescent, were from the United States, Italy and Spain. T cells, B-cell-depleted T cells, or PBMCs supplied cDNA or gDNA.

Here immunoSEQ multiplex PCR was the method, and the copy in TCRdb shows in-frame clones only, minus some. The sample contains roughly 300,000 clones, around 90% of which appear only once. The source material was peripheral blood. The source is a woman in her twenties or thirties with COVID-19, enrolled during active disease.

CDR3 protein: CASAEQVSSYEQYF. The CDR3 DNA reads as TGTGCCAGCGCCGAACAGGTTTCTTCCTACGAGCAGTACTTC. The chain is built from TRBV28 and TRBJ2-7; maybe TRBD1 (5 bases). This CDR3 comprises 14 residues. Trimming took 8 bases from V and 1 from J, leaving 15 bases between them. In germline, CDR1 is MDHEN, CDR2 SYDVKM.